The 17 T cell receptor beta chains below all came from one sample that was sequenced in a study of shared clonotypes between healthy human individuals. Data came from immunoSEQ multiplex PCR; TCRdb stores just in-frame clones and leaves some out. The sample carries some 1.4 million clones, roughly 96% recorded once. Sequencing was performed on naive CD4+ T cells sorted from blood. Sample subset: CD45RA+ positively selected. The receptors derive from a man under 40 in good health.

The CDR3 nucleotides read TGTGCCAGCAGTGTCTGGGACACTGAAGCTTTCTTT. Translated, it gives CASSVWDTEAFF. The chain has TRBV6-1 and TRBJ1-1; D unclear. The germline V gene encodes CDR1 MNHNS and CDR2 SASEGT. Trimming removed 4 bases from V and 3 bases from J, with 6 bases in between. The CDR3 loop spans 12 amino acids.

CDR3 coding DNA: TGTGCCAGTAAAATTGGGGGAGTTGGAAACACCATATATTTT. It is translated as CASKIGGVGNTIYF. This chain connects TRBV28 to TRBJ1-3; D may be TRBD1 (5 bases). This CDR3 comprises 14 residues. Germline loops: CDR1 MDHEN, CDR2 SYDVKM. Between the trimmed V and J ends, which lost 9 bases and 3 bases, there was a span of 15 bases.

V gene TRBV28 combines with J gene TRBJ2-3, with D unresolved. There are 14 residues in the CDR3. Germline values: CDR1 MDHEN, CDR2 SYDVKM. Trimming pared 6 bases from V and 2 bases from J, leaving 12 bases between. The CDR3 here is CASRDVQDTDTQYF. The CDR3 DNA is TGTGCCAGCAGAGACGTCCAGGACACAGATACGCAGTATTTT.

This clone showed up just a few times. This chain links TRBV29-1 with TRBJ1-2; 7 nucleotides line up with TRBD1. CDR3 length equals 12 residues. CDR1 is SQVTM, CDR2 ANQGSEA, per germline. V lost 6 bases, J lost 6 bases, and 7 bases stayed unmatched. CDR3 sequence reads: CSVMTGNDGYTF. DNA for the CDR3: TGCAGCGTCATGACAGGGAACGATGGCTACACCTTC.

The CDR3 protein is CASRPRRQVDANQPQHF. CDR3 nucleotide sequence: TGTGCCAGCAGACCCCGGAGGCAGGTGGATGCCAATCAGCCCCAGCATTTT. This chain uses TRBV28 with TRBJ1-5, with D hard to call. V shed 6 bases and J shed 3 bases, with 21 bases lying between them. The CDR3 length is 17 residues. CDR1 is MDHEN, CDR2 SYDVKM, per germline.

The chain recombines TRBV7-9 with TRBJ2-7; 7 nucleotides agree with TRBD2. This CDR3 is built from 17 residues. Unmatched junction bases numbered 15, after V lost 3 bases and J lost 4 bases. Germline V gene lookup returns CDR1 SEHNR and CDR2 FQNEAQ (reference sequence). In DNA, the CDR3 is TGTGCCAGCAGCTTTGCAATGAGGGGAGGAGCGGGATACGAGCAGTACTTC. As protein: CASSFAMRGGAGYEQYF.

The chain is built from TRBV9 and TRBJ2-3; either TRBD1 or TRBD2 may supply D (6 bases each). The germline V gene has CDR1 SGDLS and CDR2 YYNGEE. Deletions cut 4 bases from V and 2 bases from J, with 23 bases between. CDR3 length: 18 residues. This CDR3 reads CASSSPGGRDRHTDTQYF. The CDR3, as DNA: TGTGCCAGCAGCTCCCCTGGGGGGCGAGACCGTCACACAGATACGCAGTATTTT.

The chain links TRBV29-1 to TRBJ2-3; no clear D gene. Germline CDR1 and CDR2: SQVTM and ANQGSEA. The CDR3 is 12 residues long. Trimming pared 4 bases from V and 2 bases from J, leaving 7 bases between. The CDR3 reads CSVGSITDTQYF. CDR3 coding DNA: TGCAGCGTTGGTAGTATCACAGATACGCAGTATTTT.

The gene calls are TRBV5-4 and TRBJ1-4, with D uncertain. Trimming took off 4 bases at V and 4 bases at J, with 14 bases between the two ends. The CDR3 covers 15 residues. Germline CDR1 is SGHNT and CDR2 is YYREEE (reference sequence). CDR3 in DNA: TGTGCCAGCAGCCAAGGGCCTTGGGATAATGAAAAACTGTTTTTT. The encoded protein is CASSQGPWDNEKLFF. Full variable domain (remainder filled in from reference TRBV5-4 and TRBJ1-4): ETGVTQSPTHLIKTRGQQVTLRCSSQSGHNTVSWYQQALGQGPQFIFQYYREEENGRGNFPPRFSGLQFPNYSSELNVNALELDDSALYLCASSQGPWDNEKLFFGSGTQLSVL.

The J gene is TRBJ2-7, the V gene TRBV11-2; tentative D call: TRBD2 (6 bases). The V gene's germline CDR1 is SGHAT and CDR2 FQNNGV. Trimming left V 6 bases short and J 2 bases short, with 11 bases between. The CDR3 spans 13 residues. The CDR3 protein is CASRGTGTYEQYF. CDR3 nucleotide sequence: TGTGCCAGCAGGGGGACTGGAACCTACGAGCAGTACTTC.

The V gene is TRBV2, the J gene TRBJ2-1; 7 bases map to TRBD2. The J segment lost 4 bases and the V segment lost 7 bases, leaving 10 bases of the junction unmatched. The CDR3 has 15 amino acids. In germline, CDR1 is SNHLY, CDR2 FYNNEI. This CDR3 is CASTEASGNYNEQFF. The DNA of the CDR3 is TGTGCCAGCACCGAGGCTAGCGGTAATTACAATGAGCAGTTCTTC.

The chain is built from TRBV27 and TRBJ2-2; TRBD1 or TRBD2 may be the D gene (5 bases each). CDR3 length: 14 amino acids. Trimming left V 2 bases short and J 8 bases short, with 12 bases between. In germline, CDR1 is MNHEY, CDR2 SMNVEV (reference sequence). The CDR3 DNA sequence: TGTGCCAGCAGTTTACGGGACCCGGGTGGGGAGCTGTTTTTT. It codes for CASSLRDPGGELFF.

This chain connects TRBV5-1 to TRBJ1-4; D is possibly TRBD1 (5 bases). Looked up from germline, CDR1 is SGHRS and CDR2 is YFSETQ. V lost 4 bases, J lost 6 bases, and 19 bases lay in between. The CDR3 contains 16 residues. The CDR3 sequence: CASSLAIRGRHEKLFF. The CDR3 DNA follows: TGCGCCAGCAGCCTGGCTATTCGGGGCCGCCATGAAAAACTGTTTTTT. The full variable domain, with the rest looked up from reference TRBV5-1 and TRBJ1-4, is KAGVTQTPRYLIKTRGQQVTLSCSPISGHRSVSWYQQTPGQGLQFLFEYFSETQRNKGNFPGRFSGRQFSNSRSEMNVSTLELGDSALYLCASSLAIRGRHEKLFFGSGTQLSVL.

The CDR3 DNA sequence: TGTGCCAGCAGCAACGCTAACAGGGAAAATGGCTACACCTTC. This sequence encodes CASSNANRENGYTF. The chain carries TRBV5-4 and TRBJ1-2; a possible D gene is TRBD1 (6 bases). V was clipped by 4 bases and J by 6 bases, with 16 bases between them. The length of the CDR3 is 14 residues. The germline V gene has CDR1 SGHNT and CDR2 YYREEE (reference sequence).

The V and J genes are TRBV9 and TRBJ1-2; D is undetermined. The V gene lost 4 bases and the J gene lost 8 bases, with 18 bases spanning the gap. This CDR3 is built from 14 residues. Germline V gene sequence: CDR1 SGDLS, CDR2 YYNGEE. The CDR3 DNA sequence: TGTGCCAGCAGCCCCCGCCGATCGCCAGGCGGCTACACCTTC. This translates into CASSPRRSPGGYTF.

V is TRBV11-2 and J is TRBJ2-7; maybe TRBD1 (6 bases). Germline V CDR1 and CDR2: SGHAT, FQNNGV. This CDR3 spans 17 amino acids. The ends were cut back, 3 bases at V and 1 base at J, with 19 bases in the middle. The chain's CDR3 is CASSLQTRAGVSYEQYF. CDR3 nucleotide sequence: TGTGCCAGCAGCTTGCAAACACGGGCAGGGGTGTCCTACGAGCAGTACTTC.

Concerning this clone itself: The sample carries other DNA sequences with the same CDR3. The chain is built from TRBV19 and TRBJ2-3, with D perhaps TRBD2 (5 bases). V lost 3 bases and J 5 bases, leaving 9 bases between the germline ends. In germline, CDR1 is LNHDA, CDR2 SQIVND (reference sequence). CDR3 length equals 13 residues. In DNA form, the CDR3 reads TGTGCCAGTAGTATTTTGGGGAGAGATACGCAGTATTTT. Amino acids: CASSILGRDTQYF.